A single sample gave rise to the 3 T cell receptor beta chains below, sequenced in a study of spatial heterogeneity in lung cancer. Time point here: sample taken at primary tumor resection. In TCRdb, the 5' RACE reads were re-called with MiXCR into one record per CDR3 protein. The sample holds tens of thousands of distinct CDR3 sequences; roughly an eighth are singletons and the top ten take 50% to 65%. The input for sequencing was PBMCs, taken at surgery. Receptors originate from a male donor with early-stage non-small cell lung cancer.

This clonotype was seen a handful of times. The chain uses TRBV25-1 and TRBJ2-5; TRBD2 might be the D (6 bases). This CDR3 contains 16 residues. V lost 4 bases, J lost 6 bases, and 21 bases lay in between. Germline CDR1 reads MGHDK; CDR2 reads SYGVNS. CDR3 in amino acids: CASSGNNVGRRQTQYF. The CDR3, as DNA: TGTGCCAGCAGTGGAAATAACGTAGGGAGGAGGCAGACCCAGTACTTC.

The chain recombines TRBV5-6 with TRBJ2-1, with D tentatively TRBD1 (6 bases). This CDR3 has 11 residues. CDR1 and CDR2 from the germline V gene are SGHDT and YYEEEE. V lost 2 bases and J lost 10, with 7 bases in between. CDR3 sequence reads: CASSFGQEQFF. The CDR3 DNA reads as TGTGCCAGCAGCTTTGGACAGGAGCAGTTCTTC.

This clonotype was seen repeatedly, ten times or more. The V gene is TRBV3-1, the J gene TRBJ1-1; D remains unclear. Trimming left V 1 base short and J 7 bases short, with 19 bases between. This CDR3 has 16 amino acids. Germline loops: CDR1 LGHDT, CDR2 YNNKEL (reference sequence). The CDR3 spells CASSQASFPSRGEAFF. CDR3 DNA: TGTGCCAGCAGCCAAGCCTCCTTCCCGAGCCGTGGTGAAGCTTTCTTT.